These 25 T cell receptor beta chains share one sample of origin, sequenced in a study of blood T cell repertoires in COVID-19. Using immunoSEQ multiplex PCR, the repertoire was profiled, and TCRdb retains in-frame clones only, with some absent. The data hold roughly 70,000 clones, with approximately 80% observed a single time. Source material: peripheral blood. The receptors derive from a human donor in a cohort sampled during active COVID-19.

The gene calls are TRBV7-2 and TRBJ2-7; D is possibly TRBD2 (7 bases). Germline V gene data show CDR1 as SGHTA and CDR2 as FQGNSA. This CDR3 region has 15 residues. The ends were cut back, 1 base at V and 6 bases at J, with 16 bases in the middle. In DNA, the CDR3 is TGTGCCAGCAGCTTAGTGGCGGGGGCCCCGGGCGAGCAGTACTTC. Its protein product is CASSLVAGAPGEQYF.

The genes are TRBV29-1 and TRBJ2-2; no clear D gene. The V and J ends lost 3 bases and 1 base respectively, with 3 bases between them. The germline V gene has CDR1 SQVTM and CDR2 ANQGSEA. The CDR3 is 12 amino acids. CDR3 region: CSVDRNTGELFF. CDR3 in DNA: TGCAGCGTTGACAGGAACACCGGGGAGCTGTTTTTT.

This clone is a singleton in its sample. The chain uses TRBV29-1 and TRBJ2-5, with a tentative D call TRBD2 (6 bases). There are 13 residues in the CDR3. Trimming left V 8 bases short and J 4 bases short, with 17 bases between. CDR1 and CDR2 (germline): SQVTM, ANQGSEA. The CDR3 DNA is TGCAGCCTCCGTACGGGCGGGATAGAGACCCAGTACTTC. Encoded protein: CSLRTGGIETQYF.

V gene TRBV5-1 combines with J gene TRBJ2-7; 7 nucleotides line up with TRBD1. The CDR3 consists of 15 residues. Germline CDR1 is SGHRS and CDR2 is YFSETQ. The V segment lost 4 bases and the J segment 2 bases; nucleotides outside the gene matches: 9. CDR3 DNA: TGCGCCAGCAGCCTTTACCCGGGACAGACCTACGAGCAGTACTTC. Residues: CASSLYPGQTYEQYF.

V is TRBV5-5 and J is TRBJ2-1; the match to TRBD1 covers 10 bases. The germline CDR1 and CDR2 sequences are SGHKS and YYEKEE (reference sequence). CDR3 length: 15 residues. The J segment lost 7 bases and the V segment lost 4 bases, leaving 8 bases of the junction unmatched. As DNA, the CDR3 is TGTGCCAGCAGCGCCCGACAGGGGGCTCGAAATGAGCAGTTCTTC. It translates to CASSARQGARNEQFF.

This sequence joins TRBV29-1 and TRBJ2-5; 7 bases fit TRBD1. V dropped 2 bases and J dropped 3; count of bases not matched to a gene: 3. The CDR3 is 13 amino acids. The germline V gene encodes CDR1 SQVTM and CDR2 ANQGSEA. The CDR3 is CSVEPGQKETQYF. CDR3 DNA sequence: TGCAGCGTTGAACCGGGACAGAAAGAGACCCAGTACTTC.

The chain combines TRBV19 with TRBJ1-6; D ambiguous. The CDR3 runs 16 residues. In germline, CDR1 is LNHDA, CDR2 SQIVND (reference sequence). The germline V and J ends were trimmed by 4 bases and 0 bases, with 10 bases remaining between them. Written as DNA, the CDR3 is TGTGCCAGTAGTAGAGGGAGCCGCTCCTATAATTCACCCCTCCACTTT. Encoded protein: CASSRGSRSYNSPLHF.

The chain combines TRBV10-2 with TRBJ2-3, with D possibly matching TRBD2 (5 bases). The CDR3 spans 15 residues. Per the germline V gene, CDR1 is WSHSY and CDR2 is SAAADI. The V end was cut by 2 bases, the J end by 0 bases, with 9 bases between. The CDR3 DNA reads as TGCGCCAGCAGTGAGAATACGGGGAGCACAGATACGCAGTATTTT. Residues: CASSENTGSTDTQYF.

This clone was counted between two and nine times. This sequence joins TRBV28 and TRBJ1-2, with TRBD1 matching over 8 bases. Germline assignment: CDR1 MDHEN and CDR2 SYDVKM. The CDR3 is 14 residues long. Trimming removed 7 bases from V and 4 bases from J; junction bases left unmatched: 8. DNA for the CDR3: TGTGCCAGCACGTCGACAGGGGCCATCTATGGCTACACCTTC. It encodes CASTSTGAIYGYTF.

This chain links TRBV10-3 with TRBJ2-1, with 11 nucleotides matching TRBD2. CDR3 length: 14 residues. The germline gives CDR1 ENHRY, CDR2 SYGVKD. V shed 5 bases and J 4 bases; nucleotides not matched to a gene: 1. The CDR3 DNA follows: TGTGCCATCAGTCGGACTAGCGGGTACAATGAGCAGTTCTTC. The encoded protein is CAISRTSGYNEQFF.

This rearrangement joins TRBV5-1 to TRBJ2-3; D is perhaps TRBD2 (5 bases). Germline CDR1 and CDR2: SGHRS and YFSETQ. V lost 6 bases to trimming and J lost 2 bases, with 16 bases between them. This CDR3 spans 15 amino acids. The CDR3 region has the DNA TGCGCCAGCACTTATGGAGAACTAGACACAGATACGCAGTATTTT. Amino acids: CASTYGELDTDTQYF.

The V call is TRBV19, the J call TRBJ1-5, with 7 nucleotides matching TRBD1. The CDR3 extends over 16 amino acids. J gave up 0 bases and V 5 bases, and 7 bases lay outside the gene matches. Germline-derived CDR1 and CDR2 are LNHDA and SQIVND (reference sequence). The CDR3 nucleotides read TGTGCCAGTAGTCCAGGACAGGCGTATAGCAATCAGCCCCAGCATTTT. Its protein is CASSPGQAYSNQPQHF. The variable domain in full, with the rest retrieved from reference TRBV19 and TRBJ1-5, is DGGITQSPKYLFRKEGQNVTLSCEQNLNHDAMYWYRQDPGQGLRLIYYSQIVNDFQKGDIAEGYSVSREKKESFPLTVTSAQKNPTAFYLCASSPGQAYSNQPQHFGDGTRLSIL.

The rearrangement links TRBV5-1 to TRBJ2-2; 12 bases map to TRBD2. The junction had 5 bases not matched to a gene; V was cut back by 0 bases and J by 5 bases. This CDR3 is built from 17 residues. Germline-derived CDR1 and CDR2 are SGHRS and YFSETQ. The CDR3 is CASSLDGGLAGTGELFF. The CDR3 region has the DNA TGCGCCAGCAGCTTGGATGGAGGACTAGCGGGAACCGGGGAGCTGTTTTTT.

The rearrangement links TRBV4-1 to TRBJ1-3; tentative D call: TRBD1 (5 bases). The CDR3 is made up of 15 amino acids. The germline V and J ends were trimmed by 4 bases and 0 bases, with 10 bases remaining between them. Germline CDR1 MGHRA, CDR2 YSYEKL. The CDR3 protein is CASSREGDSGNTIYF. The CDR3 DNA is TGCGCCAGCAGCCGAGAAGGGGACTCTGGAAACACCATATATTTT.

In regard to this clone: The junction shows a germline mismatch at one end, possibly a read error. V and J are TRBV5-1 and TRBJ2-5, with TRBD2 matching 9 bases. The CDR3 is made up of 16 amino acids. From germline, CDR1 is SGHRS and CDR2 YFSETQ. The CDR3: CASRAGGRDTREAQYF. The CDR3 coding sequence is TGCGCCAGCAGAGCGGGAGGCAGGGATACAAGAGAGGCCCAGTACTTC.

CDR3 nucleotide sequence: TGTGCCAGCAGTTACGCCAGGGGCAATCAGCCCCAGCATTTT. Encoded protein: CASSYARGNQPQHF. This rearrangement joins TRBV6-2 or TRBV6-3 to TRBJ1-5, with a tentative D call TRBD1 (5 bases). Trimming cost V 2 bases and J 2 bases, with 7 bases left between them. Germline values: CDR1 MNHEY, CDR2 SVGEGT. The CDR3 consists of 14 residues.

The V and J genes are TRBV7-2 and TRBJ1-6, with 7 positions matching TRBD1. There are 15 residues in the CDR3. The J segment lost 6 bases and the V segment lost 5 bases, leaving 7 bases of the junction unmatched. Germline loops: CDR1 SGHTA, CDR2 FQGNSA. CDR3 sequence (DNA): TGTGCCAGCAGCCTCGGACAGGCATTTAATTCACCCCTCCACTTT. Translation gives CASSLGQAFNSPLHF.

This clone was detected once. The chain carries TRBV24-1 and TRBJ2-5; 12 positions match TRBD1. V lost 4 bases to trimming and J lost 4 bases; unmatched junction nucleotides: 15. This CDR3 contains 19 residues. CDR1 KGHDR and CDR2 SFDVKD come from the germline V gene. This CDR3 reads CATSEPLGTGGDVGETQYF. Written as DNA, the CDR3 is TGTGCCACCAGTGAGCCCCTGGGGACAGGGGGCGACGTTGGAGAGACCCAGTACTTC.

The chain uses TRBV27 and TRBJ2-7; 7 nucleotides agree with TRBD1. The length of the CDR3 is 14 residues. The germline V gene has CDR1 MNHEY and CDR2 SMNVEV (reference sequence). The junction had 5 bases not matched to a gene; V was cut back by 3 bases and J by 3 bases. The CDR3 protein is CASSFRQGDYEQYF. CDR3 in DNA: TGTGCCAGCAGTTTTCGACAGGGCGACTACGAGCAGTACTTC.

The gene calls are TRBV7-2 and TRBJ2-2, with D possibly TRBD2 on 6 matching bases. The CDR3 length is 15 residues. The V gene lost 1 base and the J gene lost 4 bases, with 10 bases spanning the gap. The V gene's germline CDR1 is SGHTA and CDR2 FQGNSA. CDR3: CASSLVGDFTGELFF. CDR3 DNA sequence: TGTGCCAGCAGCTTAGTTGGGGACTTCACCGGGGAGCTGTTTTTT. The variable domain in full, completed from reference TRBV7-2 and TRBJ2-2, reads GAGVSQSPSNKVTEKGKDVELRCDPISGHTALYWYRQSLGQGLEFLIYFQGNSAPDKSGLPSDRFSAERTGGSVSTLTIQRTQQEDSAVYLCASSLVGDFTGELFFGEGSRLTVL.

J is TRBJ2-6 and V is TRBV27; 9 bases agree with TRBD1. The CDR3 contains 20 residues. CDR1 is MNHEY, CDR2 SMNVEV, per germline (reference sequence). Trimming cost V 0 bases and J 1 base; bases outside gene matches: 10. The CDR3 DNA reads TGTGCCAGCAGTTTATCCCTCCCCCGGGACAGGGTTTCTGGGGCCAACGTCCTGACTTTC. It is translated as CASSLSLPRDRVSGANVLTF.

This rearrangement joins TRBV27 to TRBJ1-3; D unclear. Trimming removed 5 bases at V and 1 base at J, with 12 bases between. CDR1 is MNHEY and CDR2 is SMNVEV in the germline V gene (reference sequence). The CDR3 runs to 15 residues. The CDR3 protein is CASSPLARSGNTIYF. In DNA form, the CDR3 reads TGTGCCAGCAGTCCCTTAGCCCGGTCTGGAAACACCATATATTTT.

The CDR3 spells CASREEQTSSTNTEAFF. The CDR3 DNA reads TGTGCCAGCAGGGAGGAACAGACCAGCTCTACGAACACTGAAGCTTTCTTT. The J gene is TRBJ1-1, the V gene TRBV21-1. TRBV21-1 is a documented pseudogene. The CDR3 extends over 17 amino acids.

This CDR3 is CASSAPRGSPPYNEQFF. The CDR3 DNA sequence: TGTGCCAGCAGTGCTCCTCGCGGGAGCCCCCCATACAATGAGCAGTTCTTC. V and J are TRBV6-2 or TRBV6-3 and TRBJ2-1, with 7 bases aligning to TRBD2. CDR1 and CDR2 from the germline V gene are MNHEY and SVGEGT. This CDR3 has 17 amino acids. J gave up 4 bases and V 5 bases, and 14 bases lay outside the gene matches.

V usage is TRBV18 and J usage is TRBJ1-4, with TRBD1 as a possible D gene (5 bases). V lost 4 bases to trimming and J lost 0 bases, with 6 bases between them. The CDR3 runs to 14 residues. Germline-derived CDR1 and CDR2 are KGHSH and LQKENI. The CDR3 DNA follows: TGTGCCAGCTCACGGACAACAACTAATGAAAAACTGTTTTTT. It translates to CASSRTTTNEKLFF.